This is a list of T cell receptor beta chains from one sample in a study of blood T cell repertoires in COVID-19. Clones were read by immunoSEQ multiplex PCR, and TCRdb kept only the in-frame ones, dropping some. The sample yields 250,000 to 350,000 clones, roughly 80% seen once. Source material: peripheral blood. The source is a human donor with COVID-19, enrolled during active disease. The donor label of this sample is uncertain. Both conserved end residues are part of each CDR3. A D gene is named only where the DNA matches it firmly. Not all rows give a size; the values are once, few, many and, for expanded clones, a class.

j_call: TRBJ2-7
clone_size: -
v_call: TRBV5-1
cdr3_length: 14
d_call: TRBD2
cdr3_nt: TGCGCCAGTGGTGGGACTAGCGGCTCCTACGAGCAGTACTTC
cdr3_aa: CASGGTSGSYEQYF

j_call: TRBJ2-7
clone_size: -
v_call: TRBV6-6
cdr3_length: 14
d_call: -
cdr3_nt: TGTGCCAGCAGTTACTCGGCAGGGGCCTTCGAGCAGTACTTC
cdr3_aa: CASSYSAGAFEQYF

j_call: TRBJ2-3
clone_size: -
v_call: TRBV7-2
cdr3_length: 16
d_call: TRBD2
cdr3_nt: TGTGCCAGCAGCTTATTAGCGGGTATCCTCACAGATACGCAGTATTTT
cdr3_aa: CASSLLAGILTDTQYF

j_call: TRBJ2-7
clone_size: -
v_call: TRBV4-1
cdr3_length: 14
d_call: -
cdr3_nt: TGCGCCAGCAGCCAAGTTCGGCGGGGCTACGAGCAGTACTTC
cdr3_aa: CASSQVRRGYEQYF

j_call: TRBJ2-3
clone_size: -
v_call: TRBV7-2
cdr3_length: 14
d_call: -
cdr3_nt: TGTGCCAGCAGCCCGGGGTATGCGGGGGATACGCAGTATTTT
cdr3_aa: CASSPGYAGDTQYF

j_call: TRBJ2-1
clone_size: -
v_call: TRBV24-1
cdr3_length: 15
d_call: TRBD1
cdr3_nt: TGTGCCACCCTGGACAGGGGGATATCGGGGAATGAGCAGTTCTTC
cdr3_aa: CATLDRGISGNEQFF

j_call: TRBJ1-4
clone_size: -
v_call: TRBV29-1
cdr3_length: 14
d_call: -
cdr3_nt: TGCAGCGTTGGCCGGGCCAGGGAAAATGAAAAACTGTTTTTT
cdr3_aa: CSVGRARENEKLFF

j_call: TRBJ1-5
clone_size: -
v_call: TRBV18
cdr3_length: 13
d_call: -
cdr3_nt: TGTGCCAGCTCACCAGGAGGGGATCAGCCCCAGCATTTT
cdr3_aa: CASSPGGDQPQHF

j_call: TRBJ1-3
clone_size: few
v_call: TRBV28
cdr3_length: 15
d_call: -
cdr3_nt: TGTGCCAGCAGTCCGCCCGGGAGGGCTGGAAACACCATATATTTT
cdr3_aa: CASSPPGRAGNTIYF

j_call: TRBJ2-7
clone_size: -
v_call: TRBV18
cdr3_length: 11
d_call: -
cdr3_nt: TGTGCCAGCTCCGGGGCCTACGAGCAGTACTTC
cdr3_aa: CASSGAYEQYF

j_call: TRBJ2-7
clone_size: -
v_call: TRBV30
cdr3_length: 13
d_call: TRBD1
cdr3_nt: TGTGCCTGGAGGGACAGGGGTGTCCACGAGCAGTACTTC
cdr3_aa: CAWRDRGVHEQYF

j_call: TRBJ2-2
clone_size: -
v_call: TRBV6-2/TRBV6-3
cdr3_length: 14
d_call: -
cdr3_nt: TGTGCCAGCAGTGACCACAGGGTCACCGGGGAGCTGTTTTTT
cdr3_aa: CASSDHRVTGELFF

j_call: TRBJ2-5
clone_size: few
v_call: TRBV6-4
cdr3_length: 15
d_call: -
cdr3_nt: TGTGCCAGCAGTCACAGGTATCTCGACCAAGAGACCCAGTACTTC
cdr3_aa: CASSHRYLDQETQYF

j_call: TRBJ2-2
clone_size: few
v_call: TRBV10-2
cdr3_length: 15
d_call: TRBD2
cdr3_nt: TGCGCCAGCAGTGAGCCCGGACTAGTGGCCGGGGAGCTGTTTTTT
cdr3_aa: CASSEPGLVAGELFF

j_call: TRBJ1-2
clone_size: -
v_call: TRBV4-3
cdr3_length: 14
d_call: -
cdr3_nt: TGCGCCAGCAGCCAAGGTGCCAGGGACTATGGCTACACCTTC
cdr3_aa: CASSQGARDYGYTF